Below, 13 T cell receptor beta chains from the same sample are listed, as sequenced in a study of blood T cells in healthy people across ages. Primed by a sample-barcoded 5' primer and a J-beta primer mix, a second PCR proceeded for roughly 7 to 12 cycles. Each CDR3 protein is one row after TCRdb ran MiXCR on the 5' RACE reads. The sample shows approximately 700,000 distinct CDR3 sequences, about 30% of them seen only once. The sequenced material came from blood. Receptor source: a woman aged 80 or over in good health.

As to this clonotype: A junction end diverges from the germline sequence, so it may reflect a read error. J is TRBJ2-5 and V is TRBV18, with TRBD1 identical over 10 bases. The CDR3 covers 13 residues. CDR1 KGHSH and CDR2 LQKENI come from the germline V gene. The CDR3 coding sequence is TGTGTCAGCTCACCGAGGGACAGGGGAGAGCAGTACTTC. Protein sequence: CVSSPRDRGEQYF.

This clonotype was detected many times. V is TRBV6-5 and J is TRBJ2-1; D is perhaps TRBD1 (8 bases). CDR3 size: 14 residues. The germline CDR1 and CDR2 sequences are MNHEY and SVGAGI. Trimming pared 5 bases from V and 7 bases from J, leaving 15 bases between. The CDR3 region is CASSVDRGGNEQFF. The CDR3 region has the DNA TGTGCCAGCAGTGTAGACAGGGGAGGGAATGAGCAGTTCTTC.

CDR3 DNA: TGCGCCAGCAGCTTGATTAATACTCTAGCGGGAGGTAGTATAGAGACCCAGTACTTC. This gives the protein CASSLINTLAGGSIETQYF. The chain links TRBV5-1 to TRBJ2-7, with TRBD2 identical over 11 bases. Matching the DNA end better, TRBJ2-5 makes the J call doubtful. The CDR3 has 19 amino acids. Germline CDR1 SGHRS, CDR2 YFSETQ.

The J gene is TRBJ2-2, the V gene TRBV5-1; D call uncertain. Germline CDR1 is SGHRS and CDR2 is YFSETQ. The length of the CDR3 is 16 residues. V shed 0 bases and J shed 6 bases, with 15 bases lying between them. In DNA, the CDR3 is TGCGCCAGCAGCTTGGATGCCCATACAGCCCCCGGGGAGCTGTTTTTT. This sequence encodes CASSLDAHTAPGELFF.

V and J are TRBV30 and TRBJ1-2; D gene unclear. The CDR3 spans 15 residues. Deletions cut 0 bases from V and 4 bases from J, with 15 bases between. Germline CDR1 GTSNPN, CDR2 SVGIG (reference sequence). The CDR3 coding sequence is TGTGCCTGGAGTGTACACAGTTGGGCTCGCTATGGCTACACCTTC. Translated: CAWSVHSWARYGYTF.

This clonotype was counted at least ten times. The V and J genes are TRBV5-6 and TRBJ1-2, with D possibly TRBD1 on 6 matching bases. CDR3 length equals 14 residues. Germline V CDR1 and CDR2: SGHDT, YYEEEE. Trimming shortened V by 4 bases and J by 4 bases, and 14 bases separated the two germline ends. The CDR3 sequence is CASSTTGTPYGYTF. The DNA for the CDR3 is TGTGCCAGCAGCACAACAGGGACCCCCTATGGCTACACCTTC.

This clonotype was seen many times. This may arise from a read error, as a much more abundant clone is one base away. The chain joins TRBV29-1 to TRBJ2-5, with 9 nucleotides matching TRBD1. The ends lost 1 base at V and 11 bases at J; junction bases unmatched: 14. The CDR3 spans 15 residues. CDR1 is SQVTM, CDR2 ANQGSEA, per germline. The CDR3 nucleotides read TGCAGCGTTGAAGCGGGGGACAGGGATCGCAATGAGCAGTACTTC. Amino acids: CSVEAGDRDRNEQYF.

This clonotype occurred a few times. The V gene is TRBV20-1, the J gene TRBJ2-1, with a weak D call TRBD1 (6 bases). The J call may be faulty, since TRBJ2-7 better matches the DNA end. The CDR3 has 15 residues. Per the germline V gene, CDR1 is DFQATT and CDR2 is SNEGSKA (reference sequence). The CDR3 sequence: CSARQFGVGHNEQYF. DNA for the CDR3: TGCAGTGCTAGACAATTTGGGGTGGGACACAATGAGCAGTACTTC.

Of note for this clonotype: A read error may be the cause here, since a much bigger clone is one base away. The chain recombines TRBV6-1 with TRBJ2-7, with D unclear. The CDR3 length is 14 residues. Germline V lookup: CDR1 MNHNS, CDR2 SASEGT. CDR3 loop: CASREGPRNYEQYF. The CDR3 DNA is TGTGCCAGCAGGGAAGGCCCCAGAAACTACGAGCAGTACTTC.

Ten or more counts support this clonotype. The chain recombines TRBV18 with TRBJ1-1; perhaps TRBD1 as D (5 bases). This CDR3 region has 13 residues. From germline, CDR1 is KGHSH and CDR2 LQKENI. V was cut by 3 bases and J by 6 bases, with 11 bases left in between. CDR3 DNA: TGTGCCAGCTCACCGGCCCTAGGGGCTGAAGCTTTCTTT. Translated, it gives CASSPALGAEAFF.

This clonotype was seen many times. The rearrangement uses TRBV7-9 and TRBJ2-3, with D perhaps being TRBD1 or TRBD2 (5 bases each). The CDR3 has 15 amino acids. The germline V gene encodes CDR1 SEHNR and CDR2 FQNEAQ (reference sequence). The ends were cut back, 8 bases at V and 3 bases at J, with 18 bases in the middle. The CDR3 here is CASRYFSGGTDTQYF. The CDR3, as DNA: TGTGCCAGCCGCTATTTTTCTGGGGGTACAGATACGCAGTATTTT.

There are many counts of this clonotype. The genes are TRBV4-2 and TRBJ1-5; weak D call: TRBD1 (5 bases). Germline V CDR1 and CDR2: LGHNA, YNFKEQ. The CDR3 length is 16 residues. V was cut by 1 base and J by 2 bases, with 12 bases left in between. CDR3 DNA sequence: TGTGCCAGCAGCCAAGGTTCGGTCAGGGGCAATCAGCCCCAGCATTTT. Its protein product is CASSQGSVRGNQPQHF.

About this clonotype: A junction boundary mismatches the germline segment, possibly from a read error. CDR3 coding DNA: TGCGCCAGCGGCCAAGAAAGGGGGGGACCGCTCTATGGCTACACCTTC. Amino acids: CASGQERGGPLYGYTF. J is TRBJ1-2 and V is TRBV4-1; weak D call: TRBD1 (6 bases). The germline V gene encodes CDR1 MGHRA and CDR2 YSYEKL. The CDR3 consists of 16 residues.